This TCR beta chain was found in a study of blood T cell repertoires in COVID-19. Study as a whole: The United States, Italy and Spain were the sources of the acute and convalescent COVID-19 samples.

CDR3 size: 12 residues. Between the trimmed V and J ends, which lost 4 bases and 2 bases, there was a span of 3 bases. Germline V gene lookup returns CDR1 LGHDT and CDR2 YNNKEL (reference sequence). Only in-frame clones appear in the TCRdb table, and some are missing; sequencing was by immunoSEQ multiplex PCR. Of fewer than 95,000 clones listed, approximately 79% are singletons. The sequenced sample consisted of peripheral blood. This sequence was found in a man between 65 and 79 years old with COVID-19, enrolled during active disease. The chain is built from TRBV3-1 (or the pseudogene TRBV3-2) and TRBJ1-5; D remains unclear. CDR3 sequence reads: CASSPGNQPQHF. The CDR3 DNA follows: TGTGCCAGCAGCCCGGGCAATCAGCCCCAGCATTTT.